This record concerns one TCR beta chain sequence. The junction and the germline gene differ at one end; a read error may be behind it. Clones were sequenced by immunoSEQ multiplex PCR, and TCRdb holds only the in-frame ones, with some missing. The sample has about 210,000 clones, around 90% seen once. The CDR3 extends over 14 amino acids. The germline V gene encodes CDR1 SSHAT and CDR2 FNYEAQ (reference sequence). This entry comes from a study of blood T cell repertoires in COVID-19. This receptor was identified in a man younger than 40 with acute or convalescent COVID-19. The chain recombines TRBV7-7 with TRBJ2-1, with 7 bases lining up with TRBD2. Sequencing input: peripheral blood. The CDR3 region is CASSLVGGSNEQFF. Written as DNA, the CDR3 is TGTGCTAGCAGCCTGGTTGGCGGGAGCAATGAGCAGTTCTTC.